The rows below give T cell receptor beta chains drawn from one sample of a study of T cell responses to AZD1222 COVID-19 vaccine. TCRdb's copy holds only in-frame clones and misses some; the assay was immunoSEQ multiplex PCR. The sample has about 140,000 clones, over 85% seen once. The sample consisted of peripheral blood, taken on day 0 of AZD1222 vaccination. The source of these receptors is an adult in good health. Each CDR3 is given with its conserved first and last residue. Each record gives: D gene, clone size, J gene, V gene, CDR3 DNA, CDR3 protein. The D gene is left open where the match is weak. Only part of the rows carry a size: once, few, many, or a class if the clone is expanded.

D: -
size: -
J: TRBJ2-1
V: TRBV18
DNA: TGTGCCAGCTCGCGAACTGGGTACAATGAGCAGTTCTTC
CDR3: CASSRTGYNEQFF

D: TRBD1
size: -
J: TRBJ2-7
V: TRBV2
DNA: TGTGCCAGCAGTGACCGGACAGGAGCCTACGAGCAGTACTTC
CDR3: CASSDRTGAYEQYF

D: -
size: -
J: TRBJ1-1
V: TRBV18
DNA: TGTGCCAGCTCACCACAGCCGGGAAAGAACACTGAAGCTTTCTTT
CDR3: CASSPQPGKNTEAFF

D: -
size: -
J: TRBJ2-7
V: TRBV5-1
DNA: TGCGCCAGCAGCTTGGCAAGTGGGGGGTTGTACGAGCAGTACTTC
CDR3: CASSLASGGLYEQYF

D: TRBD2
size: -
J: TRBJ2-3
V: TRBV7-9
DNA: TGTGCCAGCAGTTGGACTAGTACAGATACGCAGTATTTT
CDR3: CASSWTSTDTQYF

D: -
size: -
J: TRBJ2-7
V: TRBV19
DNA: TGTGCCAGTAGTATAAGCTCCATTGGGGACCGTGCCTACGAGCAGTACTTC
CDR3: CASSISSIGDRAYEQYF

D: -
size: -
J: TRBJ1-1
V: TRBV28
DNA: TGTGCCAGCAGCCCAGGGGCCATTAACACTGAAGCTTTCTTT
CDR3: CASSPGAINTEAFF

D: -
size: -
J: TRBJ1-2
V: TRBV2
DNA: TGTGCCAGCAGTGACGTGGGAGCTTACTATGGCTACACCTTC
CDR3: CASSDVGAYYGYTF

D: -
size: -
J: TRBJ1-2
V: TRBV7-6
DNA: TGTGCCAGCAGCTCCGACAGTCTTTCTAACTATGGCTACACCTTC
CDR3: CASSSDSLSNYGYTF

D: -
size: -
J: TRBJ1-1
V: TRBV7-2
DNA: TGTGCCAGCAGCCCTAGAACAGGACGCCCTGAAGCTTTCTTT
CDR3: CASSPRTGRPEAFF

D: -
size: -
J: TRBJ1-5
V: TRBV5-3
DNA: TGTGCCAGAAGCCTTCCGGTGATCAAGAGCGGACTTTCGAGCAATCAGCCCCAGCATTTT
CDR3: CARSLPVIKSGLSSNQPQHF

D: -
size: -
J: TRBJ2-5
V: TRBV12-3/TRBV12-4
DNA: TGTGCCAGCAGTTCTCAGGGATTGGAGACCCAGTACTTC
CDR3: CASSSQGLETQYF

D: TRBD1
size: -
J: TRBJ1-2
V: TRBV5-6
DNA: TGTGCCAGCAGCTTTGGGACAGGGACTGGGTATGGCTACACCTTC
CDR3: CASSFGTGTGYGYTF

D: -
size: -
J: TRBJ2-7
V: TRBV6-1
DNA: TGTGCCAGCAGTGAAATAGGGGGGCCCTACGAGCAGTACTTC
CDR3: CASSEIGGPYEQYF

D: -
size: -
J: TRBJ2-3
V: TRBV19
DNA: TGTGCCAGTAGTATCCTAGCCGGGGGGCTCCCTGATACGCAGTATTTT
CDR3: CASSILAGGLPDTQYF

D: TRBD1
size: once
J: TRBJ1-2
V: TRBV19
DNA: TGTGCCAGTAGGATGACAGGGGGAGTAGTAATGGATGGCTACACCTTC
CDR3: CASRMTGGVVMDGYTF

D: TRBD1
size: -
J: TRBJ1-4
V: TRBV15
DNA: TGTGCCACCAGCCGGACAGGGTCGGAAAAACTGTTTTTT
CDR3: CATSRTGSEKLFF

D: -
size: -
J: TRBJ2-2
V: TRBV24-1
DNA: TGTGCCACCAGGGACAGGAACACCGGGGAGCTGTTTTTT
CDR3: CATRDRNTGELFF

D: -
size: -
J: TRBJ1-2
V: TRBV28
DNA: TGTGCCAGCAGTAGACCAAGGGACCTCTCTCCCTATGGCTACACCTTC
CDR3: CASSRPRDLSPYGYTF

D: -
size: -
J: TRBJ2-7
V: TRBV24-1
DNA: TGTGCCACCAGTGGTGACAACTCCTACGAGCAGTACTTC
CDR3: CATSGDNSYEQYF

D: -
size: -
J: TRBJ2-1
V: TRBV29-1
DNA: TGCAGCGTTGAGGGTGGGAGTTTTGACCACAATGAGCAGTTCTTC
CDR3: CSVEGGSFDHNEQFF

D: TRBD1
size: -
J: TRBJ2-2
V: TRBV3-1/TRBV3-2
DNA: TGTGCCAGCAGCCCCTGGGCAGGGGGCGGCACCGGGGAGCTGTTTTTT
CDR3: CASSPWAGGGTGELFF

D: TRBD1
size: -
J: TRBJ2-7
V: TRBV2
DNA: TGTGCCAGCAGTGGAAGGGGGACAGGGCCCTACGAGCAGTACTTC
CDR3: CASSGRGTGPYEQYF

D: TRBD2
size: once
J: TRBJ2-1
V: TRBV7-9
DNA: TGTGCCAGCAGCTCGCTCAGCGGGAGCTCCTACAATGAGCAGTTCTTC
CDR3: CASSSLSGSSYNEQFF

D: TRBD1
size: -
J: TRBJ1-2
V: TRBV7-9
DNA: TGTGCCAGCAGCCGCCCCCACCTGACAGGGGTTAACTATGGCTACACCTTC
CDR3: CASSRPHLTGVNYGYTF

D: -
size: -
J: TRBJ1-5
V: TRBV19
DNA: TGTGCCAGTAGTGTGCCTCGGGGACTTAGCAATCAGCCCCAGCATTTT
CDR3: CASSVPRGLSNQPQHF

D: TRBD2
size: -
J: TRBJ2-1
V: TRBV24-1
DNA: TGTGCCACCAGTGAAGGGACTAGCGGAGACAATGAGCAGTTCTTC
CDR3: CATSEGTSGDNEQFF

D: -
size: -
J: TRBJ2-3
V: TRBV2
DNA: TGTGCCAGCAGTGGACAAGCTAGCACAGATACGCAGTATTTT
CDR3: CASSGQASTDTQYF

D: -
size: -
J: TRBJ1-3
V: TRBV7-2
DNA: TGTGCCAGCAGCTTAGGAGGGTGGGGGGCTGGAAACACCATATATTTT
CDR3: CASSLGGWGAGNTIYF

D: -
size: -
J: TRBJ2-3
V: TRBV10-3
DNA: TGTGCCACTGTAGAGGAAGACACAGATACGCAGTATTTT
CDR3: CATVEEDTDTQYF

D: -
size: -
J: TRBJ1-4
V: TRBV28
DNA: TGTGCCAGCAGTTTCGGTAATGAAAAACTGTTTTTT
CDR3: CASSFGNEKLFF

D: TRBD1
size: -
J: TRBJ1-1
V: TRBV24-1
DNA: TGTGCCACCAGTGACTCAGGGGGCAACACTGAAGCTTTCTTT
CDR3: CATSDSGGNTEAFF

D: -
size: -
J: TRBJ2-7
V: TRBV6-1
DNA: TGTGCCAGCAGTGAACTGGGACGCCTCTCCTACGAGCAGTACTTC
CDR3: CASSELGRLSYEQYF

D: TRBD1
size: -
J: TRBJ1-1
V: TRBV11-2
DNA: TGTGCCAGCAGTCACCTGACAGGGGCGTTCACTGAAGCTTTCTTT
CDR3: CASSHLTGAFTEAFF

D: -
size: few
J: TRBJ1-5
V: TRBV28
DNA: TGTGCCAGCAGTTGGGGGTACAATCAGCCCCAGCATTTT
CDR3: CASSWGYNQPQHF

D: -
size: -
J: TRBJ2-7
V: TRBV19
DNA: TGTGCCAGTAGTATAGAGGGTGCAAACTACGAGCAGTACTTC
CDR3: CASSIEGANYEQYF